These T cell receptor beta chains were read from a single sample in a study of graft-versus-host responses after intestinal transplantation. The assay was immunoSEQ multiplex PCR, and TCRdb's table has in-frame clones only and misses some. The sample consists of some 26,000 clones, around 94% of them appearing once. The input for sequencing was PBMCs, taken 156 days after intestinal transplant. These receptors all stem from a human patient who received an intestinal transplant, so some T cells may come from the graft donor. The CDR3 runs from the conserved cysteine through the conserved F or W. The D gene is left open where the match is weak. The size field is filled for only some rows; it gives once, few, many or a size class.

TRBJ2-7	TRBV7-9	TRBD1	NA	CASSRLDRIYEQYF	TGTGCCAGCAGCAGGCTGGACAGGATCTACGAGCAGTACTTC
TRBJ2-1	TRBV4-2	NA	once	CASSQVDRGGNEQFF	TGTGCCAGCAGCCAAGTAGACAGGGGAGGGAATGAGCAGTTCTTC
TRBJ1-5	TRBV7-9	NA	NA	CASSEGWGQPQHF	TGTGCCAGCAGCGAGGGGTGGGGACAGCCCCAGCATTTT
TRBJ2-2	TRBV30	TRBD2	once	CAWSGREHRGAVF	TGTGCCTGGAGCGGGAGGGAACACCGGGGAGCTGTTTTT
TRBJ1-1	TRBV30	TRBD1	NA	CAWSVYRGNTEAFF	TGTGCCTGGAGTGTGTACAGGGGTAACACTGAAGCTTTCTTT
TRBJ2-1	TRBV30	NA	NA	CAWRTPQGSGSEQFF	TGTGCCTGGAGGACCCCACAGGGAAGTGGGAGTGAGCAGTTCTTC
TRBJ2-7	TRBV4-1	NA	NA	CASSQDSGASYEQYF	TGCGCCAGCAGCCAAGACTCAGGGGCCTCCTACGAGCAGTACTTC
TRBJ2-1	TRBV4-2	NA	NA	CASSQWGQGGVEQFF	TGTGCCAGCAGCCAATGGGGTCAGGGGGGAGTTGAGCAGTTCTTC
TRBJ2-5	TRBV4-1	NA	NA	CASSEKQGRETQYF	TGCGCCAGCAGCGAAAAGCAGGGTCGGGAGACCCAGTACTTC
TRBJ2-7	TRBV28	NA	NA	CASSLFWDEQYF	TGTGCCAGCAGTTTATTTTGGGACGAGCAGTACTTC
TRBJ1-3	TRBV11-2	NA	NA	CASSVPPGNTIYF	TGTGCCAGCAGCGTCCCACCTGGAAACACCATATATTTT